The 17 T cell receptor beta chains listed next were all sequenced from one sample in a study of memory CD4+ T cells and cytomegalovirus serostatus (dated 2019 in TCRdb). Single viable CD3+CD4+CD8-CD45RO+ cells were sorted as memory CD4+ T cells on a FACSAria II. The library was built by means of the immunoSEQ multiplex PCR assay. TCRdb holds this immuneACCESS table with in-frame rearrangements only. Some clones are missing; in checked studies, unresolved V genes explain under half, and the rest has no known cause. The sample data list some 60,000 clones, and about 80% of these were observed just once. More than 2.5% of the sample is in the top ten clones. Sequencing was performed on memory CD4+ T cells from blood. All receptors derive from an adult in good health and CMV-seropositive.

This rearrangement joins TRBV7-7 to TRBJ2-7, with 10 bases matching TRBD2. The CDR3 contains 14 residues. CDR1 SSHAT and CDR2 FNYEAQ come from the germline V gene (reference sequence). Trimming cost V 5 bases and J 6 bases; bases outside gene matches: 7. The chain's CDR3 is CASSEGLAETEQYF. The CDR3 nucleotides read TGTGCCAGCAGCGAAGGACTAGCGGAGACCGAGCAGTACTTC.

This chain joins TRBV6-1 and TRBJ1-1; no clear D. Germline values: CDR1 MNHNS, CDR2 SASEGT. V gave up 11 bases and J gave up 6 bases, with 13 bases separating them. The CDR3 totals 11 residues. This CDR3 reads CASTRNAEAFF. CDR3 bases: TGTGCCTCGACTCGCAACGCTGAAGCTTTCTTT.

The chain carries TRBV18 and TRBJ2-5, with D perhaps matching TRBD1 (5 bases). V gave up 3 bases and J gave up 7 bases, with 18 bases separating them. The CDR3 is 15 amino acids. CDR1 and CDR2 (germline): KGHSH, LQKENI. DNA for the CDR3: TGTGCCAGCTCACCTTTTCAAGACAGCCCGGGGACCCAGTACTTC. Its protein product is CASSPFQDSPGTQYF.

V is TRBV18 and J is TRBJ1-5; a weak D match, TRBD1 (5 bases). The V gene lost 8 bases and the J gene lost 5 bases, with 13 bases spanning the gap. The CDR3 has 13 amino acids. Germline lookup yields CDR1 KGHSH and CDR2 LQKENI. CDR3 nucleotide sequence: TGTGCCAGCGCAGGGTCTAAGGATCAGCCCCAGCATTTT. Encoded protein: CASAGSKDQPQHF.

The CDR3, as DNA: TGTGCCAGCAGTTTAGCGGGGGTAGGCGGCAATGAGCAGTTCTTC. This encodes CASSLAGVGGNEQFF. The V and J genes are TRBV28 and TRBJ2-1, with 7 positions matching TRBD2. CDR3 length equals 15 residues. Germline V gives CDR1 MDHEN, CDR2 SYDVKM. Trimming at V came to 2 bases and at J to 6 bases, leaving 7 bases not matched to a gene.

V usage is TRBV7-9 and J usage is TRBJ2-3, with D maybe TRBD2 (6 bases). CDR1 is SEHNR and CDR2 is FQNEAQ in the germline V gene (reference sequence). V shed 8 bases and J shed 5 bases, with 11 bases lying between them. This CDR3 is 12 amino acids long. CDR3 nucleotides: TGTGCCAGCGGGGAGGTCGGAGATACGCAGTATTTT. Its translation is CASGEVGDTQYF.

The rearrangement joins TRBV30 to TRBJ1-2; TRBD1 matches at 8 bases. This CDR3 has 13 residues. Looked up from germline, CDR1 is GTSNPN and CDR2 is SVGIG (reference sequence). The V segment lost 3 bases and the J segment 7 bases; nucleotides outside the gene matches: 7. The CDR3 loop reads CAWRWTGSFGYTF. CDR3 DNA: TGTGCCTGGAGGTGGACAGGGAGTTTTGGCTACACCTTC.

This chain connects TRBV7-2 to TRBJ2-5, with a possible D match to TRBD2 (6 bases). V was cut by 0 bases and J by 1 base, with 15 bases left in between. Germline V gene sequence: CDR1 SGHTA, CDR2 FQGNSA. The CDR3 loop spans 17 amino acids. The CDR3 DNA reads as TGTGCCAGCAGCTTAGCTGGGGGGATTGGGATCCAAGAGACCCAGTACTTC. Translating gives CASSLAGGIGIQETQYF.

V usage is TRBV19 and J usage is TRBJ2-1; D is unclear. This CDR3 is 16 amino acids long. The V gene's germline CDR1 is LNHDA and CDR2 SQIVND (reference sequence). V was pared by 1 base and J by 7 bases, with 17 bases between. The CDR3 loop reads CASSIVVSGVRNEQFF. The CDR3 DNA is TGTGCCAGTAGTATAGTTGTTAGTGGGGTACGTAATGAGCAGTTCTTC.

The chain employs TRBV2 and TRBJ2-7, with TRBD1 identical over 8 bases. The J segment lost 0 bases and the V segment lost 6 bases, leaving 7 bases of the junction unmatched. Germline CDR1 and CDR2: SNHLY and FYNNEI. This CDR3 spans 15 amino acids. CDR3 sequence reads: CASSSRDRSSYEQYF. CDR3 nucleotide sequence: TGTGCCAGCAGCTCACGGGACAGGAGCTCCTACGAGCAGTACTTC.

The chain recombines TRBV28 with TRBJ2-7; D remains unclear. Trimming took 8 bases from V and 5 from J, leaving 10 bases between them. From germline, CDR1 is MDHEN and CDR2 SYDVKM. CDR3 size: 11 residues. In DNA, the CDR3 is TGTGCCAGCCGACGACGAGACGAGCAGTACTTC. Protein product: CASRRRDEQYF. Full variable domain (remainder filled in from reference TRBV28 and TRBJ2-7): DVKVTQSSRYLVKRTGEKVFLECVQDMDHENMFWYRQDPGLGLRLIYFSYDVKMKEKGDIPEGYSVSREKKERFSLILESASTNQTSMYLCASRRRDEQYFGPGTRLTVT.

The chain carries TRBV4-3 and TRBJ1-4, with D tentatively TRBD1 (5 bases). The V gene's germline CDR1 is LGHNA and CDR2 YSLEER. V shed 1 base and J shed 7 bases, with 13 bases lying between them. This CDR3 contains 15 residues. The CDR3: CASSQGGGKGEKLFF. CDR3 coding DNA: TGCGCCAGCAGCCAAGGTGGGGGGAAGGGTGAAAAACTGTTTTTT.

The J gene is TRBJ2-5, the V gene TRBV27; D is unclear. The V gene lost 8 bases and the J gene lost 7 bases, with 17 bases spanning the gap. Germline loops: CDR1 MNHEY, CDR2 SMNVEV (reference sequence). CDR3 length equals 13 residues. The chain's CDR3 is CASAQVTPPTQYF. The CDR3, as DNA: TGTGCCAGCGCACAAGTTACCCCGCCGACCCAGTACTTC.

This rearrangement joins TRBV28 to TRBJ1-2; D gene ambiguous. This CDR3 contains 12 residues. Per germline, CDR1 MDHEN and CDR2 SYDVKM. Trimming left V 3 bases short and J 8 bases short, with 10 bases between. This chain's CDR3 is CASSFISWGYTF. In nucleotides, the CDR3 is TGTGCCAGCAGTTTTATCTCATGGGGCTACACCTTC.

The chain recombines TRBV10-3 with TRBJ2-6; D perhaps matches TRBD1 (6 bases). The CDR3 totals 15 residues. V lost 3 bases and J 4 bases, leaving 10 bases between the germline ends. CDR1 ENHRY and CDR2 SYGVKD come from the germline V gene. The CDR3 nucleotides read TGTGCCATCAGTGATGAGGGGGTCGGGGCCAACGTCCTGACTTTC. Translation gives CAISDEGVGANVLTF.

The chain has TRBV11-2 and TRBJ2-5, with TRBD1 identical over 7 bases. Trimming removed 3 bases from V and 5 bases from J; junction bases left unmatched: 12. The CDR3 contains 16 residues. From germline, CDR1 is SGHAT and CDR2 FQNNGV. The CDR3 loop reads CASSFRGTGVEETQYF. The DNA of the CDR3 is TGTGCCAGCAGCTTTAGGGGTACAGGGGTGGAGGAGACCCAGTACTTC. Looking up the rest from reference TRBV11-2 and TRBJ2-5 gives the full variable domain: EAGVAQSPRYKIIEKRQSVAFWCNPISGHATLYWYQQILGQGPKLLIQFQNNGVVDDSQLPKDRFSAERLKGVDSTLKIQPAKLEDSAVYLCASSFRGTGVEETQYFGPGTRLLVL.

This chain links TRBV5-1 with TRBJ2-3; D gene unclear. V was clipped by 3 bases and J by 4 bases, with 6 bases between them. CDR1 SGHRS and CDR2 YFSETQ come from the germline V gene. This CDR3 spans 12 amino acids. The CDR3 region has the DNA TGCGCCAGCAGCTGGACGTCAGATACGCAGTATTTT. Its protein product is CASSWTSDTQYF.